Below, one T cell receptor (beta chain) is given with its context. Antigen specificity is unknown. Germline loops: CDR1 DFQATT, CDR2 SNEGSKA (reference sequence). CDR3 length: 15 residues. Trimming stripped 0 bases from V and 5 bases from J, with 17 bases between. This sample stems from a study of response to subunit inactivated influenza vaccine. Overall study results and limits: It was the authors' suggestion that each seasonal influenza vaccination recruits few new T cells.

MiXCR was run by TCRdb on the RT-PCR reads, yielding one entry per CDR3 protein. Found here are 500,000 to 600,000 distinct CDR3 sequences, approximately 15% of them singletons; the top ten hold roughly 3%. The sample in question was CD4+ T cells sorted from PBMCs, obtained about 23 months after vaccination. The chain has TRBV20-1 and TRBJ2-7; TRBD1 might be the D (8 bases). The sequence came from a man aged 45-69 years who received an inactivated influenza vaccine. As DNA, the CDR3 is TGCAGTGCTAGAGATCCCACAGGGGGAGGGCACGAGCAGTACTTC. It yields the protein CSARDPTGGGHEQYF.